This T cell receptor (beta chain) was captured in a study of blood T cell repertoires in COVID-19. Study-wide context: Samples came from the United States, Italy and Spain, spanning acute and convalescent COVID-19. PBMCs, B-cell-depleted T cells, or T cells were the source of the cDNA or gDNA that made up the material.

This clone was recorded once. Original processing methods: Quantification of nucleated cells was approximated via reference gene primer amplification. Some clones are missing from TCRdb's copy, which holds only in-frame ones; the method was immunoSEQ multiplex PCR. The D gene and trimming were derived from the DNA, and the V and J assignments and clone size from that table. The sample has 190,000 or so clones; 89% are singletons. CDR3 length: 13 amino acids. V was clipped by 6 bases and J by 5 bases, with 10 bases between them. Germline V gene sequence: CDR1 LNHDA, CDR2 SQIVND (reference sequence). The specimen sequenced was peripheral blood. This receptor was taken from a man between 35 and 55 years old with acute or convalescent COVID-19. The chain combines TRBV19 with TRBJ1-4; possibly TRBD1 for D (5 bases). CDR3: CASRSQGNEKLFF. In DNA form, the CDR3 reads TGTGCCAGTAGGTCGCAGGGCAATGAAAAACTGTTTTTT.